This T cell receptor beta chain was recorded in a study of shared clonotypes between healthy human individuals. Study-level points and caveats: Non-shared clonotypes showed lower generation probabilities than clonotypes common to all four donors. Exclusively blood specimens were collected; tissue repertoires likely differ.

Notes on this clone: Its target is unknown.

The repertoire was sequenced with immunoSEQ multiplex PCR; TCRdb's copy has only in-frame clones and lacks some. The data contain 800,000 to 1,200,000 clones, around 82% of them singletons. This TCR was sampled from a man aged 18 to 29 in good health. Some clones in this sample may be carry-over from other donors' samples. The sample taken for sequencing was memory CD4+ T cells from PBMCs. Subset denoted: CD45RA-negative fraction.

As DNA, the CDR3 is TGTGCCAGCAGATGGGGGTCGGACCCCTATAATTCACCCCTCCACTTT. Protein: CASRWGSDPYNSPLHF. The chain carries TRBV5-6 and TRBJ1-6, with a tentative D call TRBD1 (5 bases). Germline values: CDR1 SGHDT, CDR2 YYEEEE. CDR3 length: 16 residues. V was shortened by 5 bases and J by 2 bases, with 14 bases between the two germline ends.